Presented here are 27 T cell receptor beta chains from one specimen sequenced in a study of blood T cell repertoires in COVID-19. The table came from immunoSEQ multiplex PCR; TCRdb's copy has only in-frame clones and leaves some out. There are about 98,000 clones in the sample; roughly 80% occur only once, and under 13% lies in the top ten. The sequenced sample was peripheral blood. Source of these receptors: a man in his sixties or seventies with active or convalescent COVID-19.

The genes are TRBV11-2 and TRBJ1-2, with 7 positions matching TRBD1. Looked up from germline, CDR1 is SGHAT and CDR2 is FQNNGV. The V and J ends lost 5 bases and 8 bases, in that order; junction bases with no gene match: 14. The CDR3 totals 15 residues. CDR3 DNA sequence: TGTGCCAGCAGCGAATATACTACAGGGGTGGAAGGCTACACCTTC. Its protein is CASSEYTTGVEGYTF.

The chain carries TRBV24-1 and TRBJ2-1, with D maybe TRBD1 (6 bases). The CDR3 is made up of 13 amino acids. The V and J ends lost 3 bases and 9 bases respectively, with 11 bases between them. CDR1 and CDR2 from the germline V gene are KGHDR and SFDVKD. CDR3 residues: CATSDMTGTEQFF. The CDR3 nucleotides are TGTGCCACCAGTGATATGACAGGTACTGAGCAGTTCTTC.

CDR3 sequence: CAWSPGGAYGYTF. As DNA, the CDR3 is TGTGCCTGGAGCCCAGGGGGCGCTTATGGCTACACCTTC. The genes are TRBV30 and TRBJ1-2, with 8 bases identical to TRBD1. Germline V gene sequence: CDR1 GTSNPN, CDR2 SVGIG (reference sequence). The ends lost 3 bases at V and 5 bases at J; junction bases unmatched: 5. This CDR3 has 13 amino acids.

This chain connects TRBV24-1 to TRBJ2-5, with D perhaps TRBD1 (5 bases). Germline CDR1 and CDR2: KGHDR and SFDVKD. This CDR3 is 16 amino acids long. The V gene lost 4 bases and the J gene lost 4 bases, with 18 bases spanning the gap. Here the CDR3 DNA reads TGTGCCACCAGTGACCCATCGACAGACGCTGGAGAGACCCAGTACTTC. Encoded protein: CATSDPSTDAGETQYF.

CDR3 protein: CASRRTGGFNQPQHF. CDR3 DNA: TGTGCCAGCAGACGGACAGGGGGTTTCAATCAGCCCCAGCATTTT. The rearrangement joins TRBV2 to TRBJ1-5; 10 nucleotides match TRBD1. Trimming removed 6 bases from V and 3 bases from J; junction bases left unmatched: 5. The CDR3 is made up of 15 amino acids. The V gene's germline CDR1 is SNHLY and CDR2 FYNNEI.

This clone was found a few times. The chain uses TRBV5-1 and TRBJ2-1, with D maybe TRBD1 (6 bases). The V gene lost 4 bases and the J gene lost 4 bases, with 12 bases spanning the gap. The CDR3 has 14 residues. CDR1 is SGHRS and CDR2 is YFSETQ in the germline V gene. In DNA, the CDR3 is TGCGCCAGCAGCCACGGGACACTTTACAATGAGCAGTTCTTC. It is translated as CASSHGTLYNEQFF.

The V call is TRBV5-4, the J call TRBJ2-7; D is perhaps TRBD1 (6 bases). Trimming removed 0 bases from V and 3 bases from J, with 13 bases in between. The CDR3 is 15 amino acids. Per the germline V gene, CDR1 is SGHNT and CDR2 is YYREEE (reference sequence). CDR3 DNA sequence: TGTGCCAGCAGCTTGGGATCAGGGGTTATCTACGAGCAGTACTTC. It specifies CASSLGSGVIYEQYF.

The V gene is TRBV18, the J gene TRBJ1-2, with D hard to call. Trimming pared 2 bases from V and 4 bases from J, leaving 8 bases between. In germline, CDR1 is KGHSH, CDR2 LQKENI. The CDR3 has 13 amino acids. The CDR3 nucleotides read TGTGCCAGCTCACCATCGGGTGGCTATGGCTACACCTTC. Protein: CASSPSGGYGYTF.

The gene calls are TRBV2 and TRBJ2-7; TRBD1 matches at 9 bases. J lost 4 bases, V lost 6 bases, and 4 bases had no gene match. This CDR3 is 13 amino acids long. From germline, CDR1 is SNHLY and CDR2 FYNNEI. The CDR3 DNA reads TGTGCCAGCAGACAGGGGGCAAAGTACGAGCAGTACTTC. It specifies CASRQGAKYEQYF.

V is TRBV5-5 and J is TRBJ2-6; D not resolved. Trimming removed 0 bases from V and 0 bases from J, with 4 bases in between. The length of the CDR3 is 15 residues. Germline V gene data show CDR1 as SGHKS and CDR2 as YYEKEE (reference sequence). The CDR3 is CASSLDSSGANVLTF. The CDR3 DNA follows: TGTGCCAGCAGCTTGGATAGCTCTGGGGCCAACGTCCTGACTTTC. Supplemented by reference TRBV5-5 and TRBJ2-6, the full variable domain reads DAGVTQSPTHLIKTRGQQVTLRCSPISGHKSVSWYQQVLGQGPQFIFQYYEKEERGRGNFPDRFSARQFPNYSSELNVNALLLGDSALYLCASSLDSSGANVLTFGAGSRLTVL.

The rearrangement joins TRBV7-2 to TRBJ2-7, with TRBD1 identical over 8 bases. V lost 1 base to trimming and J lost 2 bases; unmatched junction nucleotides: 4. The CDR3 contains 15 residues. Germline CDR1 and CDR2: SGHTA and FQGNSA. The CDR3: CASSLEQGGTYEQYF. CDR3 nucleotide sequence: TGTGCCAGCAGCTTAGAACAGGGGGGAACCTACGAGCAGTACTTC.

The chain combines TRBV6-4 with TRBJ2-1; 8 positions match TRBD2. From germline, CDR1 is MRHNA and CDR2 SNTAGT. V lost 5 bases, J lost 0 bases, and 9 bases stayed unmatched. This CDR3 contains 17 residues. For the CDR3, the DNA is TGTGCCAGCAGTACGGGGGGGGCCCGGAGCTCCTACAATGAGCAGTTCTTC. It encodes CASSTGGARSSYNEQFF.

This sequence joins TRBV7-3 and TRBJ2-1; 14 bases align to TRBD2. The CDR3 is 16 residues long. The ends lost 5 bases at V and 7 bases at J; junction bases unmatched: 7. Germline lookup yields CDR1 SGHTA and CDR2 FQGTGA. This chain's CDR3 is CASSPSGLAGGNEQFF. The CDR3 DNA is TGTGCCAGCAGCCCCTCCGGACTAGCGGGGGGTAATGAGCAGTTCTTC.

This clone was picked up one time. The gene calls are TRBV18 and TRBJ2-7, with 8 bases matching TRBD2. J gave up 2 bases and V 3 bases, and 6 bases lay outside the gene matches. CDR1 and CDR2 from the germline V gene are KGHSH and LQKENI. The CDR3 loop spans 15 amino acids. The CDR3 is CASSPPGRGAYEQYF. For the CDR3, the DNA is TGTGCCAGCTCACCCCCCGGGCGGGGGGCCTACGAGCAGTACTTC.

This sequence joins TRBV3-1 (or the pseudogene TRBV3-2) and TRBJ2-3; TRBD2 aligns across 7 bases. With V trimmed by 1 base and J by 5 bases, 6 bases remained unmatched. This CDR3 contains 15 residues. Germline lookup yields CDR1 LGHDT and CDR2 YNNKEL (reference sequence). CDR3 amino acids: CASSQGAIAGDTQYF. In nucleotides, the CDR3 is TGTGCCAGCAGCCAAGGAGCAATAGCGGGAGATACGCAGTATTTT.

In its sample, this clone was seen once. V is TRBV10-3 and J is TRBJ2-1; 8 bases match TRBD1. This CDR3 has 13 residues. Per the germline V gene, CDR1 is ENHRY and CDR2 is SYGVKD. Trimming took 8 bases from V and 4 from J; bases not matched to a gene: 4. The CDR3, as DNA: TGTGCCATCTCGGACAGGGATTACAATGAGCAGTTCTTC. It specifies CAISDRDYNEQFF.

This chain joins TRBV7-9 and TRBJ1-2; D gene unclear. Germline-derived CDR1 and CDR2 are SEHNR and FQNEAQ (reference sequence). With 6 bases removed from V and 8 bases from J, the gap between germline ends came to 19 bases. This CDR3 contains 14 residues. The CDR3 here is CASSSERQSEGYTF. DNA of the CDR3: TGTGCCAGCAGTTCTGAGCGGCAGTCGGAGGGCTACACCTTC.

The chain joins TRBV27 to TRBJ2-6; D is perhaps TRBD1 (6 bases). The CDR3 covers 18 residues. The germline V and J ends were trimmed by 4 bases and 0 bases, with 16 bases remaining between them. Germline CDR1 is MNHEY and CDR2 is SMNVEV (reference sequence). The CDR3 DNA is TGTGCCAGCAGTTGGTCTCAGAGGGGGACCTCTGGGGCCAACGTCCTGACTTTC. Encoded protein: CASSWSQRGTSGANVLTF.

This clone has only a few counts. The chain combines TRBV6-1 with TRBJ2-7; TRBD2 agrees at 7 bases. The CDR3 loop spans 14 amino acids. Germline V CDR1 and CDR2: MNHNS, SASEGT. J gave up 4 bases and V 3 bases, and 6 bases lay outside the gene matches. The CDR3 protein is CASSDAGVVYEQYF. CDR3 coding DNA: TGTGCCAGCAGTGACGCGGGGGTCGTATACGAGCAGTACTTC.

The CDR3 region is CASSPSRDRGPQPQHF. Here the CDR3 DNA reads TGTGCCAGCAGCCCCTCCCGGGACAGGGGACCTCAGCCCCAGCATTTT. The chain has TRBV3-1 (or the pseudogene TRBV3-2) and TRBJ1-5; 10 positions match TRBD1. Losses at the gene ends were 4 bases for V and 6 bases for J; bases not matched to a gene: 9. This CDR3 comprises 16 residues. Germline V gene lookup returns CDR1 LGHDT and CDR2 YNNKEL (reference sequence).

This clone has just a few counts. The CDR3 sequence: CASSPGGTTEAFF. In DNA, the CDR3 is TGTGCCAGCTCACCAGGGGGGACCACTGAAGCTTTCTTT. This chain joins TRBV18 and TRBJ1-1; D might be TRBD1 (5 bases). V gave up 2 bases and J gave up 4 bases, with 8 bases separating them. This CDR3 is built from 13 residues. CDR1 KGHSH and CDR2 LQKENI come from the germline V gene.

A word on this clone: Relative to the germline gene, one junction end is altered; a read error may explain this. The V and J genes are TRBV23-1 and TRBJ2-5; weak D call: TRBD2 (5 bases). TRBV23-1 qualifies as an ORF whose function is uncertain. The length of the CDR3 is 13 residues. The CDR3 reads CASSKLGWTPLDF. The CDR3, as DNA: TGCGCCAGCTCAAAGCTTGGTTGGACTCCTCTGGACTTC.

The gene calls are TRBV5-1 and TRBJ1-6, with D unresolved. The CDR3 spans 14 residues. Trimming cost V 3 bases and J 6 bases, with 10 bases left between them. Per germline, CDR1 SGHRS and CDR2 YFSETQ. This CDR3 is CASSYKSTNSPLHF. The CDR3 nucleotides are TGCGCCAGCAGCTACAAATCAACTAATTCACCCCTCCACTTT.

The chain joins TRBV7-9 to TRBJ2-5, with TRBD2 matching over 11 bases. Per the germline V gene, CDR1 is SEHNR and CDR2 is FQNEAQ (reference sequence). V was clipped by 2 bases and J by 2 bases; unmatched bases: 10. CDR3 size: 18 residues. The CDR3 sequence is CASSLMTSGDPWQETQYF. CDR3 bases: TGTGCCAGCAGCTTAATGACTAGCGGGGACCCGTGGCAAGAGACCCAGTACTTC.

The chain recombines TRBV6-6 with TRBJ1-4, with TRBD1 identical over 10 bases. Germline V CDR1 and CDR2: MNHNY, SVGAGI (reference sequence). V was pared by 7 bases and J by 6 bases, with 11 bases of the junction left unmatched. CDR3 length: 16 amino acids. The CDR3 loop is CASNLRTGTGDEKLFF. The CDR3 region has the DNA TGTGCCAGCAACCTTCGAACCGGGACAGGGGATGAAAAACTGTTTTTT.

The chain couples TRBV2 to TRBJ1-1; D gene uncertain. CDR3 length: 14 residues. CDR1 and CDR2 (germline): SNHLY, FYNNEI. The ends were cut back, 3 bases at V and 3 bases at J, with 11 bases in the middle. CDR3: CASSENEGYTEAFF. Here the CDR3 DNA reads TGTGCCAGCAGTGAGAACGAGGGATACACTGAAGCTTTCTTT.

This clone was counted a single time. The chain has TRBV19 and TRBJ2-6, with D possibly matching TRBD2 (5 bases). The germline CDR1 and CDR2 sequences are LNHDA and SQIVND (reference sequence). V dropped 3 bases and J dropped 2 bases, with 8 bases sitting between them. The CDR3 contains 15 residues. This CDR3 is CASSIERAGANVLTF. The CDR3 DNA sequence: TGTGCCAGTAGTATTGAGAGGGCTGGGGCCAACGTCCTGACTTTC.